The 27 T cell receptor beta chains below come from one sample, sequenced in a study of blood T cell repertoires in COVID-19. Data came from immunoSEQ multiplex PCR; TCRdb stores just in-frame clones and leaves some out. In the table there are some 150,000 clones, about 86% of which are singletons. The specimen was peripheral blood. These receptors were obtained from a human donor in a cohort sampled during active COVID-19.

This chain uses TRBV19 with TRBJ2-4; TRBD1 matches 8 bases. Trimming at V came to 4 bases and at J to 3 bases, leaving 2 bases not matched to a gene. This CDR3 contains 14 residues. Germline CDR1 is LNHDA and CDR2 is SQIVND (reference sequence). CDR3 nucleotide sequence: TGTGCCAGTAGTACAGGACAGGGCAAAAACATTCAGTACTTC. Its translation is CASSTGQGKNIQYF.

This chain links TRBV5-5 with TRBJ1-1, with D unclear. Germline CDR1 is SGHKS and CDR2 is YYEKEE (reference sequence). This CDR3 spans 16 amino acids. Trimming removed 2 bases at V and 0 bases at J, with 14 bases between. CDR3 sequence (DNA): TGTGCCAGCAGCTTCAGAGCAGGCCCCATGAACACTGAAGCTTTCTTT. Translated: CASSFRAGPMNTEAFF. Together with reference TRBV5-5 and TRBJ1-1, the CDR3 gives the full variable domain: DAGVTQSPTHLIKTRGQQVTLRCSPISGHKSVSWYQQVLGQGPQFIFQYYEKEERGRGNFPDRFSARQFPNYSSELNVNALLLGDSALYLCASSFRAGPMNTEAFFGQGTRLTVV.

This rearrangement joins TRBV11-2 to TRBJ2-5; a possible D gene is TRBD1 (5 bases). V dropped 2 bases and J dropped 5 bases, with 12 bases sitting between them. Germline CDR1 is SGHAT and CDR2 is FQNNGV. The CDR3 loop spans 14 amino acids. CDR3 residues: CASSLSKRGETQYF. The CDR3 nucleotides are TGTGCCAGCAGCTTAAGTAAAAGGGGTGAGACCCAGTACTTC.

J is TRBJ2-3 and V is TRBV5-4, with 7 bases fitting TRBD1. This CDR3 has 15 amino acids. Germline CDR1 SGHNT, CDR2 YYREEE (reference sequence). The V and J ends lost 0 bases and 1 base, in that order; junction bases with no gene match: 2. CDR3 nucleotide sequence: TGTGCCAGCAGCTTGGTTCAGGGGGGCACAGATACGCAGTATTTT. It codes for CASSLVQGGTDTQYF.

The rearrangement links TRBV7-9 to TRBJ1-4; 9 nucleotides align to TRBD1. J lost 8 bases, V lost 5 bases, and 6 bases had no gene match. The CDR3 has 14 amino acids. Germline CDR1 SEHNR, CDR2 FQNEAQ (reference sequence). The CDR3 here is CASSPRTGDEKLFF. The CDR3 DNA sequence: TGTGCCAGCAGCCCCCGGACAGGGGACGAAAAACTGTTTTTT. Full variable domain (remainder filled in from reference TRBV7-9 and TRBJ1-4): DTGVSQNPRHKITKRGQNVTFRCDPISEHNRLYWYRQTLGQGPEFLTYFQNEAQLEKSRLLSDRFSAERPKGSFSTLEIQRTEQGDSAMYLCASSPRTGDEKLFFGSGTQLSVL.

The rearrangement links TRBV19 to TRBJ1-4; weak D call: TRBD1 (5 bases). V was shortened by 7 bases and J by 6 bases, with 9 bases between the two germline ends. The CDR3 covers 12 residues. Germline V gene data show CDR1 as LNHDA and CDR2 as SQIVND (reference sequence). The CDR3 DNA reads as TGTGCCAGTACCCAGGGTCATGAAAAACTGTTTTTT. Residues: CASTQGHEKLFF.

The CDR3 sequence is CASSLEVTGSYKQYF. The CDR3 DNA is TGTGCCAGCAGTTTAGAGGTAACCGGGTCTTATAAGCAGTACTTC. The J gene is TRBJ2-7, the V gene TRBV28, with unresolved D. CDR3 length: 15 amino acids. V lost 2 bases to trimming and J lost 8 bases, with 19 bases between them. Per the germline V gene, CDR1 is MDHEN and CDR2 is SYDVKM.

The chain recombines TRBV6-1 with TRBJ1-6; 7 bases line up with TRBD1. V was clipped by 2 bases and J by 1 base; unmatched bases: 8. The CDR3 loop spans 18 amino acids. Germline assignment: CDR1 MNHNS and CDR2 SASEGT. CDR3 DNA: TGTGCCAGCAGTGAAAGACAGGGATCGAATTCCTATAATTCACCCCTCCACTTT. Encoded protein: CASSERQGSNSYNSPLHF.

This chain links TRBV5-5 with TRBJ2-1; 9 positions agree with TRBD1. Germline loops: CDR1 SGHKS, CDR2 YYEKEE (reference sequence). The CDR3 is made up of 14 amino acids. After removal of 0 bases from V and 7 bases from J, the junction contained 2 bases not matched to a gene. The CDR3 DNA follows: TGTGCCAGCAGCTTGGCCGGGACAGGGAATGAGCAGTTCTTC. The encoded protein is CASSLAGTGNEQFF.

The chain couples TRBV13 to TRBJ1-6, with 7 bases matching TRBD1. The CDR3 runs 17 residues. Trimming took 5 bases from V and 0 from J; bases not matched to a gene: 7. Germline loops: CDR1 PRHDT, CDR2 FYEKMQ (reference sequence). CDR3 region: CASSKGQMSSYNSPLHF. DNA of the CDR3: TGTGCCAGCAGCAAGGGACAGATGAGCTCCTATAATTCACCCCTCCACTTT.

The V call is TRBV18, the J call TRBJ1-4; D remains ambiguous. CDR3 size: 19 residues. Germline V lookup: CDR1 KGHSH, CDR2 LQKENI. V lost 0 bases, J lost 0 bases, and 17 bases lay in between. The CDR3, as DNA: TGTGCCAGCTCACCACCCCCACAGCGGGGATCCTCAACTAATGAAAAACTGTTTTTT. This encodes CASSPPPQRGSSTNEKLFF.

This chain uses TRBV18 with TRBJ2-1; TRBD1 is a possible D gene (5 bases). Germline V gene data show CDR1 as KGHSH and CDR2 as LQKENI. V was cut by 1 base and J by 5 bases, with 12 bases left in between. The CDR3 has 15 amino acids. The CDR3 coding sequence is TGTGCCAGCTCACCACGACCTCAAGGGGACAATGAGCAGTTCTTC. Protein sequence: CASSPRPQGDNEQFF.

The J gene is TRBJ2-3, the V gene TRBV27; D might be TRBD2 (5 bases). Between the trimmed V and J ends, which lost 3 bases and 5 bases, there was a span of 18 bases. Germline V gene sequence: CDR1 MNHEY, CDR2 SMNVEV (reference sequence). CDR3 length equals 16 residues. CDR3 in DNA: TGTGCCAGCAGTTTTTATCCTCTCGTTCGGGGAGATACGCAGTATTTT. Translated, it gives CASSFYPLVRGDTQYF.

The chain carries TRBV2 and TRBJ1-4, with 9 bases lining up with TRBD1. Germline values: CDR1 SNHLY, CDR2 FYNNEI. CDR3 size: 14 residues. With 6 bases clipped from V and 4 bases from J, the junction kept 3 bases outside the gene matches. The CDR3 here is CASRRDRDNEKLFF. As DNA, the CDR3 is TGTGCCAGCAGAAGGGACAGGGATAATGAAAAACTGTTTTTT.

This chain uses TRBV9 with TRBJ2-3, with TRBD1 matching 7 bases. CDR3 length: 16 residues. The junction had 9 bases not matched to a gene; V was cut back by 0 bases and J by 5 bases. Germline V gene data show CDR1 as SGDLS and CDR2 as YYNGEE. The CDR3 DNA follows: TGTGCCAGCAGCGTAGGTCCAGGGGGTTTAGGAGATACGCAGTATTTT. Its translation: CASSVGPGGLGDTQYF.

This clone came up once. The chain combines TRBV3-1 (or the pseudogene TRBV3-2) with TRBJ2-5, with TRBD2 identical over 11 bases. The CDR3 contains 16 residues. V was clipped by 2 bases and J by 5 bases; unmatched bases: 7. Germline-derived CDR1 and CDR2 are LGHDT and YNNKEL (reference sequence). As DNA, the CDR3 is TGTGCCAGCAGCCAAAGGGCTAGCGGGGGGAGTGAGACCCAGTACTTC. This gives the protein CASSQRASGGSETQYF.

The rearrangement links TRBV5-1 to TRBJ1-1; D gene ambiguous. The CDR3 extends over 13 amino acids. Germline V gene sequence: CDR1 SGHRS, CDR2 YFSETQ. Trimming stripped 4 bases from V and 1 base from J, with 8 bases between. The DNA of the CDR3 is TGCGCCAGCAGCGGTGAGGGGAACACTGAAGCTTTCTTT. Residues: CASSGEGNTEAFF.

The V and J genes are TRBV7-8 and TRBJ2-7; 7 bases align to TRBD1. The germline gives CDR1 SGHVS, CDR2 FQNEAQ. V lost 2 bases to trimming and J lost 6 bases; unmatched junction nucleotides: 4. The CDR3 covers 13 residues. The CDR3 DNA is TGTGCCAGCAGCTTACGAGGGGGCCTCGAGCAGTACTTC. It specifies CASSLRGGLEQYF.

CDR3 DNA: TGTGCCAGCAGCTTAGCAGCGGGGGGAGTCTACGAGCAGTACTTC. Its translation is CASSLAAGGVYEQYF. The genes are TRBV7-2 and TRBJ2-7; 9 bases align to TRBD2. The CDR3 totals 15 residues. Germline loops: CDR1 SGHTA, CDR2 FQGNSA. V dropped 0 bases and J dropped 3; count of bases not matched to a gene: 3.

The sample holds many counts of this clone. The V and J genes are TRBV3-1 (or the pseudogene TRBV3-2) and TRBJ2-1; TRBD1 aligns across 11 bases. V shed 4 bases and J 14 bases; nucleotides not matched to a gene: 4. The CDR3 is 12 amino acids. The germline CDR1 and CDR2 sequences are LGHDT and YNNKEL (reference sequence). The CDR3 coding sequence is TGTGCCAGCAGCCGTTCGGGACAGGGGGAGTTCTTC. This translates into CASSRSGQGEFF.

The J gene is TRBJ2-7, the V gene TRBV7-2, with TRBD1 matching over 8 bases. V lost 5 bases and J lost 3; bases outside the gene matches: 9. The CDR3 is made up of 15 amino acids. Germline lookup yields CDR1 SGHTA and CDR2 FQGNSA. The CDR3: CASSLRAGGFYEQYF. CDR3 nucleotides: TGTGCCAGCAGCCTCCGGGCAGGGGGCTTCTACGAGCAGTACTTC.

This clone has a single count. The genes are TRBV6-5 and TRBJ2-2; 7 nucleotides line up with TRBD1. Germline CDR1 and CDR2: MNHEY and SVGAGI. V was clipped by 8 bases and J by 0 bases; unmatched bases: 3. The CDR3 is made up of 14 amino acids. CDR3 sequence: CASGTESNTGELFF. The DNA of the CDR3 is TGTGCCAGCGGGACAGAATCGAACACCGGGGAGCTGTTTTTT.

V usage is TRBV19 and J usage is TRBJ2-2, with D possibly TRBD1 on 6 matching bases. Germline CDR1 and CDR2: LNHDA and SQIVND (reference sequence). Trimming stripped 9 bases from V and 4 bases from J, with 18 bases between. This CDR3 region has 15 residues. The CDR3 spells CASRPRQDSTGELFF. As DNA, the CDR3 is TGTGCCAGCCGCCCGAGACAGGATAGCACCGGGGAGCTGTTTTTT.

The chain joins TRBV7-2 to TRBJ1-1, with 9 bases matching TRBD1. V dropped 3 bases and J dropped 1; count of bases not matched to a gene: 0. The CDR3 contains 14 residues. Germline V lookup: CDR1 SGHTA, CDR2 FQGNSA. The CDR3 loop reads CASSLGQGNTEAFF. CDR3 DNA: TGTGCCAGCAGCTTGGGACAGGGGAACACTGAAGCTTTCTTT.

This chain connects TRBV29-1 to TRBJ1-2, with a weak D call TRBD1 (5 bases). Trimming took 7 bases from V and 6 from J, leaving 18 bases between them. Germline CDR1 and CDR2: SQVTM and ANQGSEA. This CDR3 has 13 amino acids. In nucleotides, the CDR3 is TGCAGCGCCGAGAGTCGCAGGGAGGATGGCTACACCTTC. Translation: CSAESRREDGYTF. Full variable domain (remainder filled in from reference TRBV29-1 and TRBJ1-2): SAVISQKPSRDICQRGTSLTIQCQVDSQVTMMFWYRQQPGQSLTLIATANQGSEATYESGFVIDKFPISRPNLTFSTLTVSNMSPEDSSIYLCSAESRREDGYTFGSGTRLTVV.

The genes are TRBV10-3 and TRBJ2-7, with D uncertain. Trimming pared 7 bases from V and 12 bases from J, leaving 16 bases between. This CDR3 contains 11 residues. Germline V CDR1 and CDR2: ENHRY, SYGVKD. The CDR3: CAITDGGRLYF. CDR3 in DNA: TGTGCCATCACCGACGGCGGTAGGCTGTACTTC.

The chain couples TRBV5-4 to TRBJ2-3; tentative D call: TRBD1 (7 bases). This CDR3 has 16 amino acids. Looked up from germline, CDR1 is SGHNT and CDR2 is YYREEE (reference sequence). The V end lost 3 bases, the J end lost 2 bases, and 16 bases lay between the germline ends. The DNA of the CDR3 is TGTGCCAGCAGCTACCATACAGGGGAGGTCACAGATACGCAGTATTTT. This sequence encodes CASSYHTGEVTDTQYF.